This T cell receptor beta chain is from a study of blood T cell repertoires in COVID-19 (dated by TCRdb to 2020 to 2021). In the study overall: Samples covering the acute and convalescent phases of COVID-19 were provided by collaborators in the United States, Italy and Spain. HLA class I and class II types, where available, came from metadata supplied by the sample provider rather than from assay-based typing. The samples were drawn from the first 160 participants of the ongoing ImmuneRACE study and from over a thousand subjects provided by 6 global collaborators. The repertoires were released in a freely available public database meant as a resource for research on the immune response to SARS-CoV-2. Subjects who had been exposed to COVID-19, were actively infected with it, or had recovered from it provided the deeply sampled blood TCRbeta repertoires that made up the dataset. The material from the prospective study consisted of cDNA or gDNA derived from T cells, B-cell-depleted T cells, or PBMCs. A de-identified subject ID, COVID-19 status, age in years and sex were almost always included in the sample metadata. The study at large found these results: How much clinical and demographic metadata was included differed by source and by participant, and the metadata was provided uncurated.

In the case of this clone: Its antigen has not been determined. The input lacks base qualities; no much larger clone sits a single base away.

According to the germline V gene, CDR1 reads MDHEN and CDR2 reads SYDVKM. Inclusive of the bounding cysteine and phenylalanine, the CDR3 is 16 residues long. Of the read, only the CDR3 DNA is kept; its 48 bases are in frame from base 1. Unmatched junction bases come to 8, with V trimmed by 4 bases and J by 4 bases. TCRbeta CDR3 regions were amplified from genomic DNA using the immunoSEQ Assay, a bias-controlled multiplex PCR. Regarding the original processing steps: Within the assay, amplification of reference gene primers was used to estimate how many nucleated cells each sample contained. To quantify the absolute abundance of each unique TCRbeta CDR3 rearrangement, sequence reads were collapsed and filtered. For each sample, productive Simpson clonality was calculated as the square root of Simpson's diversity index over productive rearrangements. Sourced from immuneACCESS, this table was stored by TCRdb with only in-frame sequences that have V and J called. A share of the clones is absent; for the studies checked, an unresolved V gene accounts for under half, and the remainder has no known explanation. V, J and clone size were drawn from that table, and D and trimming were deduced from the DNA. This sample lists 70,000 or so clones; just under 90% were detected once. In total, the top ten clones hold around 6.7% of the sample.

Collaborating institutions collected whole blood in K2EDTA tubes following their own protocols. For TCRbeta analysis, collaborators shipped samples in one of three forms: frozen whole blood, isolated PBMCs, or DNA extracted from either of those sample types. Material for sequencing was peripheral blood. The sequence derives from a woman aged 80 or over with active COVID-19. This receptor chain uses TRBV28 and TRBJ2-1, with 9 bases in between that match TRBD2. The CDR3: CASSWGLAESYNEQFF. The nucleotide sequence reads TGTGCCAGCAGTTGGGGACTAGCAGAAAGTTACAATGAGCAGTTCTTC.